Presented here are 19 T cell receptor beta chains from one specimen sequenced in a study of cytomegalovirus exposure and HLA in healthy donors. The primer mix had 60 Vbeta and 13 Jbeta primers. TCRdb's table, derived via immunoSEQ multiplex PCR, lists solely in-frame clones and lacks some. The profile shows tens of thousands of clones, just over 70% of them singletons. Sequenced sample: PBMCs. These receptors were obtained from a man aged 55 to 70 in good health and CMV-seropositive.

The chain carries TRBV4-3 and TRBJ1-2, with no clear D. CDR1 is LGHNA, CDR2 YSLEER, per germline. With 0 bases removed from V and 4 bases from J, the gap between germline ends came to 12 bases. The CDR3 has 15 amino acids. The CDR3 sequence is CASSQEVRSVYGYTF. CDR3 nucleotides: TGCGCCAGCAGCCAAGAAGTCCGTTCGGTCTATGGCTACACCTTC.

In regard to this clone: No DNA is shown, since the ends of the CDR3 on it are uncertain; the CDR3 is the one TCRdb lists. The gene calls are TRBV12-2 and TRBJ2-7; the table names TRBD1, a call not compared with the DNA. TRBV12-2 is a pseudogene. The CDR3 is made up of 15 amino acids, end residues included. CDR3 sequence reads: CASRLVGQGSYEQYF.

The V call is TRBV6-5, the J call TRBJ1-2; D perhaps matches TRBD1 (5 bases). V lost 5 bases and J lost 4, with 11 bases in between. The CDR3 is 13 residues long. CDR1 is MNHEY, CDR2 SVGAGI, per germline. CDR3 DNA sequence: TGTGCCAGCAGTGAAGACAGCCCCTATGGCTACACCTTC. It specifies CASSEDSPYGYTF.

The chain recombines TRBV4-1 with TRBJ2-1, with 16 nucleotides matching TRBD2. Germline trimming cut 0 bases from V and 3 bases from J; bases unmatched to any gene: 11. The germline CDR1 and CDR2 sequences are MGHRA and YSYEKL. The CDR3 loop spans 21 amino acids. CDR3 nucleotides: TGCGCCAGCAGCCAAGAACATCCGGGACTAGCGGGAGGGCCTTTCTACAATGAGCAGTTCTTC. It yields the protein CASSQEHPGLAGGPFYNEQFF.

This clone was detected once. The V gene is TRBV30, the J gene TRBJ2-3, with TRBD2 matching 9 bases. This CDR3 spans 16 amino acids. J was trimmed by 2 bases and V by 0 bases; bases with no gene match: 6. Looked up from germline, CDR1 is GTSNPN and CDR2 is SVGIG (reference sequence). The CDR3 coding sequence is TGTGCCTGGAGTGTACTGGGACTAGCCGTCACAGATACGCAGTATTTT. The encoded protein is CAWSVLGLAVTDTQYF.

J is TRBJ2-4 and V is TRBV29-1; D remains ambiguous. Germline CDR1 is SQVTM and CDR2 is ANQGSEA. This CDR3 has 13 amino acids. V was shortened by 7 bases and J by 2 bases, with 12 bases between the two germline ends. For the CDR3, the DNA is TGCAGCGCTCGCCAGTCCTCCAAAAACATTCAGTACTTC. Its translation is CSARQSSKNIQYF.

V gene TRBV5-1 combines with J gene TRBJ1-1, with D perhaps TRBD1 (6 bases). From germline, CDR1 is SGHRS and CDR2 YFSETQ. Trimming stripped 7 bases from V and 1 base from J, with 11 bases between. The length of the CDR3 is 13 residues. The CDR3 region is CASRQATNTEAFF. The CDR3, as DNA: TGCGCCAGCCGACAGGCTACGAACACTGAAGCTTTCTTT. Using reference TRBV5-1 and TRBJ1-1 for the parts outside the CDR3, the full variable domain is KAGVTQTPRYLIKTRGQQVTLSCSPISGHRSVSWYQQTPGQGLQFLFEYFSETQRNKGNFPGRFSGRQFSNSRSEMNVSTLELGDSALYLCASRQATNTEAFFGQGTRLTVV.

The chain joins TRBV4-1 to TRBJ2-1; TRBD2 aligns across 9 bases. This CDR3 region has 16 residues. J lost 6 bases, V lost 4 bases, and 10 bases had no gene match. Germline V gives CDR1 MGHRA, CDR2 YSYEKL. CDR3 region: CASSPGLAVFPNEQFF. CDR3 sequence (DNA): TGCGCCAGCAGCCCGGGACTAGCTGTATTCCCCAATGAGCAGTTCTTC.

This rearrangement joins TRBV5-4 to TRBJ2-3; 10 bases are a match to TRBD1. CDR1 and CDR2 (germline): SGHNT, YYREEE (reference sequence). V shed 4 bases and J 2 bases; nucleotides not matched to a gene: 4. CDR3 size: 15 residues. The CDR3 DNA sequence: TGTGCCAGCAGCCTCGACAGGGGGCACACAGATACGCAGTATTTT. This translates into CASSLDRGHTDTQYF.

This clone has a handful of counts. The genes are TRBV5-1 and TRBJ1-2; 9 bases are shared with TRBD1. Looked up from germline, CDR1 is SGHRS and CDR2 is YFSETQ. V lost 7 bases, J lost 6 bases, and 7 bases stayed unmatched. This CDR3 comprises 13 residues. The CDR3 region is CASLGTGSHGYTF. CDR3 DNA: TGCGCCAGCTTGGGGACAGGGTCCCATGGCTACACCTTC.

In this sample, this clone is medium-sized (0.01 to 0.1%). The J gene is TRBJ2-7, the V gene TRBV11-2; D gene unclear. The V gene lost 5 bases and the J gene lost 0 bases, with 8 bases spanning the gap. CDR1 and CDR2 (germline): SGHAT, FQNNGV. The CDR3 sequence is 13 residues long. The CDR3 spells CASSPPNSYEQYF. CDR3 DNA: TGTGCCAGCAGCCCCCCAAACTCCTACGAGCAGTACTTC.

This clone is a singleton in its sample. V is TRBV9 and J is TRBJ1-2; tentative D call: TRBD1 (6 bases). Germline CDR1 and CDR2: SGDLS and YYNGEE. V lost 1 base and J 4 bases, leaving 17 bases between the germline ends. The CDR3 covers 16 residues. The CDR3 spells CASSVNRDEIGYGYTF. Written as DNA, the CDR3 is TGTGCCAGCAGCGTAAACAGGGACGAAATCGGCTATGGCTACACCTTC.

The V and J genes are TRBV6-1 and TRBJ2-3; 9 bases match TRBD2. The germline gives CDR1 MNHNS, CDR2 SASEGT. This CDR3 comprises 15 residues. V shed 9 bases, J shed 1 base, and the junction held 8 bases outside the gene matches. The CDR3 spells CASLLREGGTDTQYF. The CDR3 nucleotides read TGTGCCAGTCTGCTGCGGGAGGGCGGCACAGATACGCAGTATTTT.

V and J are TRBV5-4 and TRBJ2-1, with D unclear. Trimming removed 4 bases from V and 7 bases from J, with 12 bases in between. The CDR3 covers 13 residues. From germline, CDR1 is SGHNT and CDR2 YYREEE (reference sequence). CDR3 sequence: CASSRIYSNEQFF. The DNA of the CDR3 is TGTGCCAGCAGCAGAATCTACAGTAATGAGCAGTTCTTC. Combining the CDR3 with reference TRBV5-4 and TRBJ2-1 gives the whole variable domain ETGVTQSPTHLIKTRGQQVTLRCSSQSGHNTVSWYQQALGQGPQFIFQYYREEENGRGNFPPRFSGLQFPNYSSELNVNALELDDSALYLCASSRIYSNEQFFGPGTRLTVL.

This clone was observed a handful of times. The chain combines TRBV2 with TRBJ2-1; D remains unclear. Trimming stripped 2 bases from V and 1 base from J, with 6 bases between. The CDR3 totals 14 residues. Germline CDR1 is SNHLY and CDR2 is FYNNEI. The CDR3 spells CASSESSSYNEQFF. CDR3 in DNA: TGTGCCAGCAGTGAAAGTAGTTCCTACAATGAGCAGTTCTTC.

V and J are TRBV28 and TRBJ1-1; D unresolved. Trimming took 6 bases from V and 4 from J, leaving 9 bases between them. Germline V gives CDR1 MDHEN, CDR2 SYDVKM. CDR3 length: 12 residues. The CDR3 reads CASSLGLTEAFF. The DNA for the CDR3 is TGTGCCAGCAGCCTTGGACTCACTGAAGCTTTCTTT.

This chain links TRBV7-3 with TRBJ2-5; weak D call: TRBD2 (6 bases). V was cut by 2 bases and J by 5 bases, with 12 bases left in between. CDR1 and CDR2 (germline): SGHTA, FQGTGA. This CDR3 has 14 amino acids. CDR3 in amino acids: CASSLFGAGETQYF. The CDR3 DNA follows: TGTGCCAGCAGCTTATTCGGGGCGGGGGAGACCCAGTACTTC.

The CDR3, as DNA: TGTGCCAGCAGTGAAGCTGGGACAGGGAATCCCTACGAGCAGTACTTC. Translating gives CASSEAGTGNPYEQYF. The rearrangement links TRBV6-1 to TRBJ2-7, with 9 bases aligning to TRBD1. The CDR3 is 16 residues long. Germline V gene data show CDR1 as MNHNS and CDR2 as SASEGT. Trimming removed 0 bases from V and 2 bases from J; junction bases left unmatched: 5.

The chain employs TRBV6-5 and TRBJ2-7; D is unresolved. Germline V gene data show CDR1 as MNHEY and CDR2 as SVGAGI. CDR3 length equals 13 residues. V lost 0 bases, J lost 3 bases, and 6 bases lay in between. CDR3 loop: CASSYSGSYEQYF. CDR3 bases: TGTGCCAGCAGTTACTCGGGCAGCTACGAGCAGTACTTC.